The present TCR beta chain was sequenced within a study of shared clonotypes between healthy human individuals. Study overall: Those who served as donors were a couple of women and three men between the ages of 18 and 49.

Study-wide findings and caveats: Some naive CD4 clonotypes, 4% to 6%, turned up in common across several donors. Clonotype sharing among donors likely depends on sequencing depth. Naive subsets, compared against memory subsets, generally had larger estimated richness values.

Naive-designated CD8 cells lacked CD45RO, were positively enriched for CCR7, and omitted terminally differentiated effector memory CD45RA+ cells. Sequencing used immunoSEQ multiplex PCR; TCRdb keeps in-frame clones, though not all of them. In the table there are hundreds of thousands of clones, about 96% of which are singletons. This CDR3 has 11 amino acids. Germline V gene sequence: CDR1 SEHNR, CDR2 FQNEAQ (reference sequence). This clone was recorded only once. The target antigen is unknown. One junction end does not reproduce the germline sequence, and a read error may be involved. The specimen sequenced was naive CD8+ T cells sorted from blood. The chain carries TRBV7-9 and TRBJ2-1, with 8 bases identical to TRBD2. This TCR was sampled from a woman aged 25 to 39 in good health. The CDR3 sequence: CASSSPGLGVF. In DNA form, the CDR3 reads TGTGCCAGCAGCTCGCCGGGACTAGGGGTCTTC.